In this sample, the clone carrying this T cell receptor (beta chain) turned up a few times. Its cognate antigen is unknown. The sample is drawn from a study of blood T cells in healthy people across ages. Investigators took 8 to 10 milliliters of peripheral blood from every donor. A second about 7 to 12 cycle PCR used barcoded and J-beta primers. Every cDNA molecule carried a tag from a template-switch adaptor bearing 12 random nucleotides. TCRdb ran MiXCR on the 5' RACE reads and lists one entry per CDR3 protein. The sample shows 500,000 to 550,000 distinct CDR3 sequences, around 24% of them seen only once. The CDR3 is 13 amino acids. CDR1 SGHTA and CDR2 FQGTGA come from the germline V gene. The V and J ends lost 5 bases and 10 bases respectively, with 15 bases between them. Study-level results: A roughly linear age-dependent decrease characterized TCR beta diversity per million T cells.

Another study also made use of these data, one on T cells of mothers and their children. This second report adds: Second-PCR amplification with M1S added sample barcodes and 2-4 random nucleotides.

This chain joins TRBV7-3 and TRBJ2-1; no firm D call. The sequenced material came from blood. The TCR was taken from a boy aged 5-17 years in good health. DNA of the CDR3: TGTGCCAGCAGCAACCCCCCCGGGTCCGAGCAGTTCTTC. This codes for CASSNPPGSEQFF. The full variable domain, rest sourced from reference TRBV7-3 and TRBJ2-1, is GAGVSQTPSNKVTEKGKYVELRCDPISGHTALYWYRQSLGQGPEFLIYFQGTGAADDSGLPNDRFFAVRPEGSVSTLKIQRTERGDSAVYLCASSNPPGSEQFFGPGTRLTVL.